Listed below are T cell receptor beta chains from one sample, sequenced in a study of blood T cells in healthy people across ages. Using its own MiXCR run on the 5' RACE reads, TCRdb lists one record per CDR3 protein. This sample carries 700,000 or so distinct CDR3 sequences, about 24% of them seen once, and the ten largest clones take around 21%. Material for sequencing was blood. These receptors came from a man in his 70s in good health. Each CDR3 is given with its conserved first and last residue. D genes are given only for firm matches. Only part of the rows carry a size: once, few, many, or a class if the clone is expanded.

j_call: TRBJ1-6
v_call: TRBV7-8
d_call: -
clone_size: few
cdr3_aa: CASSPMSSPLHF
cdr3_nt: TGTGCCAGCAGCCCCATGAGTTCACCCCTCCACTTT

j_call: TRBJ1-3
v_call: TRBV7-2
d_call: TRBD1
clone_size: -
cdr3_aa: CASSLAPGGQGNTIYF
cdr3_nt: TGTGCCAGCAGCTTAGCGCCAGGGGGTCAGGGAAACACCATATATTTT

j_call: TRBJ2-2
v_call: TRBV5-1
d_call: -
clone_size: few
cdr3_aa: CASSLDSLGELFF
cdr3_nt: TGCGCCAGCAGCTTGGATTCGTTAGGGGAGCTGTTTTTT

j_call: TRBJ1-3
v_call: TRBV7-9
d_call: -
clone_size: -
cdr3_aa: CASGLPVRVRGNTIYF
cdr3_nt: TGTGCCAGCGGCTTGCCCGTCAGGGTGAGAGGAAACACCATATATTTT

j_call: TRBJ2-5
v_call: TRBV6-2/TRBV6-3
d_call: -
clone_size: few
cdr3_aa: CASIDIMQETQYF
cdr3_nt: TGTGCCAGCATCGACATCATGCAAGAGACCCAGTACTTC

j_call: TRBJ2-1
v_call: TRBV6-5
d_call: -
clone_size: -
cdr3_aa: CASSPSWVLVAEQFF
cdr3_nt: TGTGCCAGCAGCCCAAGTTGGGTTTTAGTTGCTGAGCAGTTCTTC

j_call: TRBJ2-5
v_call: TRBV25-1
d_call: -
clone_size: few
cdr3_aa: CASSEFGGSRGETQYF
cdr3_nt: TGTGCCAGCAGTGAATTTGGTGGGAGTAGGGGAGAGACCCAGTACTTC

j_call: TRBJ2-2
v_call: TRBV10-3
d_call: TRBD1
clone_size: -
cdr3_aa: CAISELGQFTTGELFF
cdr3_nt: TGTGCCATCAGTGAGTTGGGACAGTTCACCACCGGGGAGCTGTTTTTT

j_call: TRBJ2-3
v_call: TRBV3-1
d_call: -
clone_size: -
cdr3_aa: CASSQFIHDTDTQYF
cdr3_nt: TGTGCCAGCAGCCAATTTATACACGACACAGATACGCAGTATTTT

j_call: TRBJ1-1
v_call: TRBV9
d_call: -
clone_size: few
cdr3_aa: CASSASVQPMNTEAFF
cdr3_nt: TGTGCCAGCAGCGCGTCTGTACAGCCGATGAACACTGAAGCTTTCTTT

j_call: TRBJ2-1
v_call: TRBV20-1
d_call: TRBD2
clone_size: few
cdr3_aa: CSASGLAGTNEQFF
cdr3_nt: TGCAGTGCTAGCGGACTAGCGGGGACCAATGAGCAGTTCTTC

j_call: TRBJ1-2
v_call: TRBV7-2
d_call: -
clone_size: many
cdr3_aa: CASSSRDLYGYTF
cdr3_nt: TGTGCCAGCAGCTCCCGGGACCTGTATGGCTACACCTTC

j_call: TRBJ2-5
v_call: TRBV29-1
d_call: TRBD2
clone_size: -
cdr3_aa: CSVEGLLQETQYF
cdr3_nt: TGCAGCGTTGAGGGACTACTTCAAGAGACCCAGTACTTC

j_call: TRBJ2-3
v_call: TRBV5-1
d_call: TRBD2
clone_size: few
cdr3_aa: CASSVGTSGATDTQYF
cdr3_nt: TGCGCCAGCAGCGTCGGGACTAGCGGGGCTACAGATACGCAGTATTTT

j_call: TRBJ1-1
v_call: TRBV7-8
d_call: -
clone_size: -
cdr3_aa: CASTKGLGTEAFF
cdr3_nt: TGTGCCAGCACCAAGGGGTTGGGCACTGAAGCTTTCTTT

j_call: TRBJ2-2
v_call: TRBV5-1
d_call: -
clone_size: few
cdr3_aa: CATQFGPFTGELFF
cdr3_nt: TGCGCCACGCAATTTGGACCCTTCACCGGGGAGCTGTTTTTT

j_call: TRBJ2-5
v_call: TRBV20-1
d_call: -
clone_size: few
cdr3_aa: CSARTQETQYF
cdr3_nt: TGCAGTGCTAGAACCCAAGAGACCCAGTACTTC

j_call: TRBJ2-3
v_call: TRBV10-3
d_call: -
clone_size: once
cdr3_aa: CAISDQTRGDTQYF
cdr3_nt: TGTGCCATCAGTGACCAGACTAGGGGAGATACGCAGTATTTT

j_call: TRBJ1-2
v_call: TRBV7-2
d_call: -
clone_size: few
cdr3_aa: CASSRTTGASNYGYTF
cdr3_nt: TGTGCCAGCAGCCGTACCACAGGAGCCTCTAACTATGGCTACACCTTC

j_call: TRBJ2-3
v_call: TRBV11-2
d_call: -
clone_size: few
cdr3_aa: CASRLRGGATDTQYF
cdr3_nt: TGTGCCAGTAGGCTTAGGGGCGGTGCGACAGATACGCAGTATTTT

j_call: TRBJ1-2
v_call: TRBV20-1
d_call: TRBD1
clone_size: few
cdr3_aa: CSASPTGGDYGYTF
cdr3_nt: TGCAGTGCTAGCCCGACAGGGGGGGACTATGGCTACACCTTC

j_call: TRBJ2-3
v_call: TRBV6-6
d_call: TRBD2
clone_size: few
cdr3_aa: CASSYSMGLDTDTQYF
cdr3_nt: TGTGCCAGCAGTTACTCGATGGGACTAGATACAGATACGCAGTATTTT

j_call: TRBJ2-3
v_call: TRBV6-6
d_call: -
clone_size: -
cdr3_aa: CASSGGGVSTDTQYF
cdr3_nt: TGTGCCAGCAGTGGAGGGGGGGTGAGCACAGATACGCAGTATTTT

j_call: TRBJ2-7
v_call: TRBV28
d_call: -
clone_size: -
cdr3_aa: CASSWRGNYEQYF
cdr3_nt: TGTGCCAGCTCTTGGAGAGGGAACTACGAGCAGTACTTC

j_call: TRBJ2-3
v_call: TRBV15
d_call: -
clone_size: -
cdr3_aa: CATSRDGTLRSTDTQYF
cdr3_nt: TGTGCCACCAGCAGAGATGGGACTTTAAGGTCCACAGATACGCAGTATTTT

j_call: TRBJ2-1
v_call: TRBV14
d_call: -
clone_size: few
cdr3_aa: CASSQVVRGDNEQFF
cdr3_nt: TGTGCCAGCAGCCAAGTTGTCAGAGGGGACAATGAGCAGTTCTTC

j_call: TRBJ2-3
v_call: TRBV5-1
d_call: -
clone_size: many
cdr3_aa: CASSLAAGTSTDTQYF
cdr3_nt: TGCGCCAGCAGCTTGGCGGCGGGGACGTCCACAGATACGCAGTATTTT

j_call: TRBJ1-2
v_call: TRBV27
d_call: TRBD1
clone_size: few
cdr3_aa: CASSPDRGLGYTF
cdr3_nt: TGTGCCAGCAGTCCGGACAGGGGGCTTGGCTACACCTTC

j_call: TRBJ1-2
v_call: TRBV7-8
d_call: TRBD1
clone_size: many
cdr3_aa: CASSFDRGTAYGYTF
cdr3_nt: TGTGCCAGCAGCTTCGACAGGGGGACTGCGTATGGCTACACCTTC

j_call: TRBJ1-5
v_call: TRBV20-1
d_call: -
clone_size: once
cdr3_aa: CSARETGRYNQPQHF
cdr3_nt: TGCAGTGCTAGAGAAACAGGGCGATACAATCAGCCCCAGCATTTT

j_call: TRBJ2-6
v_call: TRBV5-1
d_call: -
clone_size: -
cdr3_aa: CASSLSESTGANVLTF
cdr3_nt: TGCGCCAGCAGCTTGTCCGAGTCCACTGGGGCCAACGTCCTGACTTTC

j_call: TRBJ1-2
v_call: TRBV29-1
d_call: -
clone_size: -
cdr3_aa: CSVLGGEGYTF
cdr3_nt: TGCAGCGTTTTAGGAGGGGAAGGCTACACCTTC

j_call: TRBJ2-3
v_call: TRBV7-9
d_call: -
clone_size: -
cdr3_aa: CASSQIPTGPSTDTQYF
cdr3_nt: TGCGCCAGCAGCCAGATTCCGACGGGCCCCAGCACAGATACGCAGTATTTT

j_call: TRBJ2-2
v_call: TRBV10-3
d_call: TRBD2
clone_size: -
cdr3_aa: CAISPTSGRENTGELFF
cdr3_nt: TGTGCCATCAGCCCGACTAGCGGGAGGGAGAACACCGGGGAGCTGTTTTTT

j_call: TRBJ1-1
v_call: TRBV5-6
d_call: -
clone_size: many
cdr3_aa: CASSSPRDIRGNTEAFF
cdr3_nt: TGTGCCAGCAGCTCGCCTCGGGACATTCGGGGAAACACTGAAGCTTTCTTT

j_call: TRBJ2-2
v_call: TRBV7-8
d_call: -
clone_size: -
cdr3_aa: CASSLDRVDDPNTGELFF
cdr3_nt: TGTGCCAGCAGCTTAGACAGGGTAGACGACCCGAACACCGGGGAGCTGTTTTTT

j_call: TRBJ2-3
v_call: TRBV7-9
d_call: -
clone_size: few
cdr3_aa: CASRTSSDTQYF
cdr3_nt: TGTGCCAGCCGCACTAGCTCAGATACGCAGTATTTT

j_call: TRBJ1-2
v_call: TRBV12-3/TRBV12-4
d_call: -
clone_size: few
cdr3_aa: CASSMGDGYTF
cdr3_nt: TGTGCCAGCAGCATGGGGGATGGCTACACCTTC

j_call: TRBJ1-2
v_call: TRBV25-1
d_call: -
clone_size: few
cdr3_aa: CASEANINGAYGYTF
cdr3_nt: TGTGCCAGCGAAGCCAATATTAACGGAGCCTATGGCTACACCTTC

j_call: TRBJ2-5
v_call: TRBV18
d_call: -
clone_size: few
cdr3_aa: CASSPYQQETQYF
cdr3_nt: TGTGCCAGCTCACCATACCAACAAGAGACCCAGTACTTC

j_call: TRBJ1-1
v_call: TRBV12-3/TRBV12-4
d_call: -
clone_size: -
cdr3_aa: CASSWEGWGQENTEAFF
cdr3_nt: TGTGCCAGCAGTTGGGAGGGGTGGGGGCAAGAGAACACTGAAGCTTTCTTT

j_call: TRBJ2-6
v_call: TRBV11-2
d_call: -
clone_size: few
cdr3_aa: CASSSPAGANVLTF
cdr3_nt: TGTGCCAGCAGCTCCCCCGCTGGGGCCAACGTCCTGACTTTC

j_call: TRBJ2-1
v_call: TRBV29-1
d_call: -
clone_size: -
cdr3_aa: CSVLPTSTGEQFF
cdr3_nt: TGCAGCGTTCTCCCGACCAGCACGGGGGAGCAGTTCTTC

j_call: TRBJ2-7
v_call: TRBV20-1
d_call: TRBD1
clone_size: few
cdr3_aa: CSARSGGSYEQYF
cdr3_nt: TGCAGTGCTAGATCAGGGGGCTCCTACGAGCAGTACTTC